This entry lists 27 T cell receptor beta chains sequenced from one sample in a study of T cells in Graves' hyperthyroidism and ophthalmopathy. TCR beta CDR3 region amplification was performed from RNA transcripts. Initially, a first-round RT-PCR of the TCR CDR3 employed the HTBI primer set. TCRdb reprocessed the multiplex PCR reads with MiXCR, giving one entry per CDR3 protein. The repertoire has about 740,000 distinct CDR3 sequences, 14% of them found once; the top ten carry about 9.4%. The sample comprised blood. These receptors all stem from a woman between 18 and 29 years old with Graves' hyperthyroidism.

The chain combines TRBV20-1 with TRBJ1-3; tentatively, D is TRBD1 (6 bases). Germline V gene data show CDR1 as DFQATT and CDR2 as SNEGSKA (reference sequence). V lost 6 bases and J 4 bases, leaving 13 bases between the germline ends. The CDR3 has 13 amino acids. The CDR3 DNA reads as TGCAGTGCCGCGGGGGGGGCAGGAAACACCATATATTTT. Its protein is CSAAGGAGNTIYF.

This clonotype showed up many times. V gene TRBV11-2 combines with J gene TRBJ2-3; a possible D gene is TRBD2 (5 bases). Germline assignment: CDR1 SGHAT and CDR2 FQNNGV. V was clipped by 6 bases and J by 3 bases, with 19 bases between them. The CDR3 contains 16 residues. DNA for the CDR3: TGTGCCAGCAGTGGAGGTAGAGGTACGCCGACAGATACGCAGTATTTT. Translation gives CASSGGRGTPTDTQYF.

There are a few counts of this clonotype. V usage is TRBV9 and J usage is TRBJ2-1; 13 nucleotides line up with TRBD2. Germline-derived CDR1 and CDR2 are SGDLS and YYNGEE. The CDR3 sequence is 15 residues long. V lost 4 bases, J lost 8 bases, and 6 bases stayed unmatched. Here the CDR3 reads CASSPRLAGGYEQFF. The CDR3 DNA sequence: TGTGCCAGCAGCCCAAGACTAGCGGGAGGTTATGAGCAGTTCTTC.

This clonotype has a handful of counts. The V call is TRBV28, the J call TRBJ2-1; 9 nucleotides align to TRBD2. This CDR3 region has 16 residues. Germline loops: CDR1 MDHEN, CDR2 SYDVKM. Trimming at V came to 5 bases and at J to 6 bases, leaving 11 bases not matched to a gene. This chain's CDR3 is CASSTATSGPSNEQFF. The CDR3 DNA follows: TGTGCCAGCAGTACAGCGACTAGCGGTCCGTCCAATGAGCAGTTCTTC.

This clonotype was picked up many times. The DNA of the CDR3 is TGTGCCAGCAGCCAAGGCAGCAATCAGCCCCAGCATTTT. This codes for CASSQGSNQPQHF. The chain has TRBV3-1 and TRBJ1-5; D is unresolved. V gave up 1 base and J gave up 1 base, with 2 bases separating them. The CDR3 sequence is 13 residues long. The germline gives CDR1 LGHDT, CDR2 YNNKEL (reference sequence).

This clonotype was detected only a few times. The DNA for the CDR3 is TGTGCCTGGTCTAAAAAAGAGACCCAGTACTTC. Translated: CAWSKKETQYF. V usage is TRBV30 and J usage is TRBJ2-5; D gene unclear. V was pared by 5 bases and J by 3 bases, with 7 bases between. Germline-derived CDR1 and CDR2 are GTSNPN and SVGIG (reference sequence). This CDR3 has 11 residues.

This clonotype was seen at least ten times. The rearrangement links TRBV30 to TRBJ2-3; D gene ambiguous. CDR3 length: 13 residues. The V end lost 4 bases, the J end lost 2 bases, and 10 bases lay between the germline ends. CDR1 and CDR2 from the germline V gene are GTSNPN and SVGIG (reference sequence). The DNA of the CDR3 is TGTGCCTGGAAACAGACAATCACAGATACGCAGTATTTT. Its translation is CAWKQTITDTQYF.

This chain joins TRBV9 and TRBJ2-6; unclear D gene. The CDR3 loop spans 16 amino acids. The germline CDR1 and CDR2 sequences are SGDLS and YYNGEE. Deletions cut 0 bases from V and 0 bases from J, with 7 bases between. CDR3 loop: CASSVVHHSGANVLTF. The CDR3 DNA sequence: TGTGCCAGCAGCGTAGTGCACCACTCTGGGGCCAACGTCCTGACTTTC.

This clonotype has a count of ten or more. V is TRBV11-1 and J is TRBJ1-1; TRBD1 is a possible D gene (6 bases). Germline CDR1 and CDR2: SGHAT and FQDESV (reference sequence). The CDR3 runs to 14 residues. Trimming stripped 5 bases from V and 5 bases from J, with 15 bases between. CDR3 region: CASSVTGYSTEAFF. The CDR3 coding sequence is TGTGCCAGCAGCGTAACAGGGTATTCGACTGAAGCTTTCTTT.

The chain carries TRBV24-1 and TRBJ1-3; a weak D match, TRBD1 (5 bases). V dropped 3 bases and J dropped 0 bases, with 11 bases sitting between them. The CDR3 consists of 16 residues. Per germline, CDR1 KGHDR and CDR2 SFDVKD. The CDR3 loop is CATSDRGPDSGNTIYF. CDR3 nucleotide sequence: TGTGCCACCAGTGATCGGGGACCGGACTCTGGAAACACCATATATTTT.

In its sample, this clonotype was seen many times. The V and J genes are TRBV6-1 and TRBJ1-3; the D is unclear. CDR1 and CDR2 (germline): MNHNS, SASEGT. V shed 4 bases and J shed 0 bases, with 7 bases lying between them. The CDR3 loop spans 14 amino acids. In DNA, the CDR3 is TGTGCCAGCAGTGGATGGGTCTCTGGAAACACCATATATTTT. Its translation: CASSGWVSGNTIYF.

The chain links TRBV10-3 to TRBJ2-6; TRBD2 matches 7 bases. Germline assignment: CDR1 ENHRY and CDR2 SYGVKD. CDR3 length: 17 amino acids. The J segment lost 0 bases and the V segment lost 10 bases, leaving 12 bases of the junction unmatched. CDR3 bases: TGTGCCACCGGGCCGGAGGGAGGGCTCTCTGGGGCCAACGTCCTGACTTTC. Translating gives CATGPEGGLSGANVLTF.

V gene TRBV6-2 or TRBV6-3 combines with J gene TRBJ1-1; 9 bases line up with TRBD1. V was pared by 6 bases and J by 4 bases, with 6 bases of the junction left unmatched. CDR3 length equals 14 residues. CDR1 and CDR2 (germline): MNHEY, SVGEGT. The CDR3 coding sequence is TGTGCCAGCAGGGGGACAGGGCGGGGCACTGAAGCTTTCTTT. As protein: CASRGTGRGTEAFF.

This chain uses TRBV5-1 with TRBJ1-1, with D uncertain. Germline loops: CDR1 SGHRS, CDR2 YFSETQ. V shed 0 bases and J shed 1 base, with 13 bases lying between them. The CDR3 contains 16 residues. The CDR3 region has the DNA TGCGCCAGCAGCTTGGATTCCGTCAGGAAGAACACTGAAGCTTTCTTT. Translating it yields CASSLDSVRKNTEAFF.

This clonotype was seen a few times. The chain employs TRBV6-1 and TRBJ2-1; D is tentatively TRBD1 or TRBD2 (5 bases each). Trimming stripped 7 bases from V and 9 bases from J, with 13 bases between. Germline V gene sequence: CDR1 MNHNS, CDR2 SASEGT. The CDR3 is made up of 12 amino acids. CDR3 amino acids: CASNEGFAEQFF. CDR3 in DNA: TGTGCCAGCAACGAGGGGTTCGCTGAGCAGTTCTTC.

The count of this clonotype is one. The chain is built from TRBV30 and TRBJ1-2; no clear D gene. Deletions cut 2 bases from V and 9 bases from J, with 13 bases between. This CDR3 contains 12 residues. Germline CDR1 GTSNPN, CDR2 SVGIG (reference sequence). The CDR3 coding sequence is TGTGCCTGGAGTCTCTCATCGACAAGCTACACCTTC. Residues: CAWSLSSTSYTF.

The table lists this clonotype with a few counts. The chain joins TRBV15 to TRBJ2-4, with a tentative D call TRBD1 (6 bases). This CDR3 comprises 18 residues. Per the germline V gene, CDR1 is LNHNV and CDR2 is YYDKDF (reference sequence). V gave up 0 bases and J gave up 0 bases, with 15 bases separating them. The DNA of the CDR3 is TGTGCCACCAGCAGAGATAGGTACAGGGTAATAGCCAAAAACATTCAGTACTTC. Its translation: CATSRDRYRVIAKNIQYF.

The V and J genes are TRBV20-1 and TRBJ1-2; 7 positions agree with TRBD1. This CDR3 comprises 14 residues. CDR1 is DFQATT, CDR2 SNEGSKA, per germline (reference sequence). V lost 6 bases to trimming and J lost 7 bases; unmatched junction nucleotides: 14. Here the CDR3 reads CSATGQVNSVGYTF. The CDR3 DNA reads as TGCAGTGCCACCGGACAGGTTAACTCCGTTGGCTACACCTTC.

This sequence joins TRBV27 and TRBJ1-2, with D possibly being TRBD1 (6 bases). Trimming removed 2 bases at V and 9 bases at J, with 13 bases between. The germline CDR1 and CDR2 sequences are MNHEY and SMNVEV (reference sequence). This CDR3 is built from 13 residues. CDR3 residues: CASSLRRTASYTF. The CDR3 region has the DNA TGTGCCAGCAGTTTAAGACGGACAGCGAGCTACACCTTC.

V and J are TRBV14 and TRBJ2-1, with TRBD2 matching over 9 bases. V shed 2 bases and J 5 bases; nucleotides not matched to a gene: 7. Germline loops: CDR1 SGHDN, CDR2 FVKESK. The CDR3 has 16 residues. This chain's CDR3 is CASSQRRLAEDNEQFF. The DNA of the CDR3 is TGTGCCAGCAGCCAACGTAGACTAGCGGAAGACAATGAGCAGTTCTTC.

This clonotype was observed many times. The chain links TRBV20-1 to TRBJ2-1; D gene uncertain. Trimming removed 6 bases at V and 4 bases at J, with 7 bases between. The CDR3 loop spans 11 amino acids. Germline V CDR1 and CDR2: DFQATT, SNEGSKA (reference sequence). The CDR3 reads CSATQYNEQFF. CDR3 coding DNA: TGCAGTGCAACACAGTACAATGAGCAGTTCTTC.

This clonotype was picked up a small number of times. The chain is built from TRBV7-6 and TRBJ2-3; D remains ambiguous. Germline lookup yields CDR1 SGHVS and CDR2 FNYEAQ. The CDR3 consists of 14 residues. Trimming pared 1 base from V and 3 bases from J, leaving 8 bases between. This CDR3 reads CASSLEPMTDTQYF. The CDR3 DNA is TGTGCCAGCAGCTTAGAGCCCATGACAGATACGCAGTATTTT. Drawing the rest from reference TRBV7-6 and TRBJ2-3, the complete variable domain is GAGVSQSPRYKVTKRGQDVALRCDPISGHVSLYWYRQALGQGPEFLTYFNYEAQQDKSGLPNDRFSAERPEGSISTLTIQRTEQRDSAMYRCASSLEPMTDTQYFGPGTRLTVL.

This clonotype was recorded many times. This chain connects TRBV12-3 or TRBV12-4 to TRBJ1-2; D not certain. Trimming removed 2 bases from V and 6 bases from J, with 10 bases in between. The CDR3 totals 13 residues. The CDR3 here is CASSLSVGNGYTF. CDR3 DNA: TGTGCCAGCAGTTTATCGGTAGGGAATGGCTACACCTTC.

CDR3 in DNA: TGTGCCAGCAGCGCCGCCGAGGAGGGGCGGGAGACCCAGTACTTC. It translates to CASSAAEEGRETQYF. The V and J genes are TRBV9 and TRBJ2-5; D is perhaps TRBD2 (6 bases). CDR3 length equals 15 residues. Germline assignment: CDR1 SGDLS and CDR2 YYNGEE. Deletions cut 3 bases from V and 5 bases from J, with 17 bases between.

The rearrangement uses TRBV14 and TRBJ2-7, with D uncertain. The CDR3 spans 13 residues. Trimming removed 0 bases at V and 3 bases at J, with 6 bases between. Germline V gene sequence: CDR1 SGHDN, CDR2 FVKESK. The CDR3 region is CASSQEGVYEQYF. The CDR3 DNA sequence: TGTGCCAGCAGCCAAGAAGGAGTCTACGAGCAGTACTTC.

This clonotype was counted between two and nine times. This sequence joins TRBV4-3 and TRBJ2-3, with D perhaps TRBD2 (5 bases). The CDR3 runs to 16 residues. The V end lost 0 bases, the J end lost 0 bases, and 10 bases lay between the germline ends. Germline V gene data show CDR1 as LGHNA and CDR2 as YSLEER. CDR3 DNA sequence: TGCGCCAGCAGCCAAGATTTCAGCGGAAGCACAGATACGCAGTATTTT. Residues: CASSQDFSGSTDTQYF.

This clonotype was seen many times. The V and J genes are TRBV6-2 or TRBV6-3 and TRBJ1-2; 7 bases line up with TRBD1. The J segment lost 1 base and the V segment lost 5 bases, leaving 7 bases of the junction unmatched. The CDR3 totals 15 residues. Germline V gene sequence: CDR1 MNHEY, CDR2 SVGEGT. CDR3 nucleotides: TGTGCCAGCAGTGACCCGGGACAGCTTAACTATGGCTACACCTTC. Protein product: CASSDPGQLNYGYTF.